This T cell receptor beta chain was identified during a study of siplizumab effects on memory and regulatory T cells. Overall study results and limits: Controls showed an average of approximately 25% Treg-derived mappable alloreactive CD4+ clones, while siplizumab showed roughly 74%. It was never confirmed that proliferating Tregs from siplizumab cultures were suppressive. Siplizumab led to significantly less abundant alloreactive sequences that could be traced back to unstimulated CD4+ memory cells.

Of note for this clone: Its target is unknown.

V gave up 0 bases and J gave up 2 bases; unmatched junction bases: 4. This CDR3 comprises 15 residues. CDR1 is SGHTS and CDR2 is YDEGEE in the germline V gene. In each sample, about 100,000 TCR templates were assayed. Here immunoSEQ multiplex PCR was the method, and the copy in TCRdb shows in-frame clones only, minus some. The table lists over 60,000 clones, about 90% of them singletons. The sequence derives from a human donor in good health. The V call is TRBV5-8, the J call TRBJ2-7, with TRBD1 matching 8 bases. The sample was CD8+ T cells sorted from blood. The CDR3 DNA reads as TGTGCCAGCAGCTTGGGAGGGACAGGAGCCTACGAGCAGTACTTC. Translation gives CASSLGGTGAYEQYF.